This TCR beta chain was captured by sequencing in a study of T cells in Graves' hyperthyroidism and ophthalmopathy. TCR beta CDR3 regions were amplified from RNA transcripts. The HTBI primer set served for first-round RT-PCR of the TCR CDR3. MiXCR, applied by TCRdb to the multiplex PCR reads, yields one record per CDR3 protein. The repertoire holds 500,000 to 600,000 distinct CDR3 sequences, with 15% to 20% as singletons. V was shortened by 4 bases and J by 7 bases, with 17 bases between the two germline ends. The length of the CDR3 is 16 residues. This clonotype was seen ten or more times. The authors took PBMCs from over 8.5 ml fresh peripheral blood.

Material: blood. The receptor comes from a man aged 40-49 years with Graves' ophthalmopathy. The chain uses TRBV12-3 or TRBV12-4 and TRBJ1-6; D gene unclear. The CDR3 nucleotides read TGTGCCAGCAGTTCAGCCTTCAGACACGAAAATTCACCCCTCCACTTT. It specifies CASSSAFRHENSPLHF.